The TCR beta chain described here comes from a study of PD-L1 blockade in urothelial cancer. In the study overall: From 2014, patients received atezolizumab, given as 1,200 mg intravenously every 3 weeks. Males with bladder-origin urothelial cancer made up about 90% of the 29 patients. Across blood samples, T cells had a median count of 141,255.

Each PCR had synthetic TCR analog templates added to it as a spike-in. Sequencing was performed with immunoSEQ multiplex PCR; in TCRdb, only in-frame clones are kept and a portion is missing. The table shows around 56,000 clones, with 70% to 90% occurring only once. The germline V gene encodes CDR1 MNHNS and CDR2 SASEGT. The ends were cut back, 3 bases at V and 3 bases at J, with 15 bases in the middle. The CDR3 loop spans 16 amino acids. The sample consisted of PBMCs, taken around atezolizumab (anti-PD-L1) treatment. The gene calls are TRBV6-1 and TRBJ1-5; D gene uncertain. This TCR was sampled from a man aged 50 or older with urothelial cancer. DNA of the CDR3: TGTGCCAGCAGTGACCTATCCCGGGGTACCAATCAGCCCCAGCATTTT. Amino acids: CASSDLSRGTNQPQHF.